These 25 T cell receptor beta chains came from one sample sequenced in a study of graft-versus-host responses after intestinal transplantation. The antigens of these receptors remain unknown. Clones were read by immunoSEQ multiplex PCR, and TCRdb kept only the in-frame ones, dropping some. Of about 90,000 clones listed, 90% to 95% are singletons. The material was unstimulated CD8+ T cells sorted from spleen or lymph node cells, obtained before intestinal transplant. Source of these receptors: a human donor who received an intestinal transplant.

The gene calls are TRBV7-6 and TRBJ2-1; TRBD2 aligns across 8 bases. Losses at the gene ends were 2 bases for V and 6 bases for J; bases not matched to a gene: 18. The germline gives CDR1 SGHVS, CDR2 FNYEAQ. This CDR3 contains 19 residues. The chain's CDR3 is CASSLFAGGANGLSNEQFF. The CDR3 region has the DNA TGTGCCAGCAGCTTATTTGCGGGGGGCGCTAATGGTCTCTCCAATGAGCAGTTCTTC.

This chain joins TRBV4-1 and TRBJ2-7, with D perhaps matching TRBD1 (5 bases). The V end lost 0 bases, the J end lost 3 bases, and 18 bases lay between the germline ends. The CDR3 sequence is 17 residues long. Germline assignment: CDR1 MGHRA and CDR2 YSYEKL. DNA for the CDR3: TGCGCCAGCAGCCAAGAATCCCCCGGACAAGGGCTCTACGAGCAGTACTTC. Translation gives CASSQESPGQGLYEQYF.

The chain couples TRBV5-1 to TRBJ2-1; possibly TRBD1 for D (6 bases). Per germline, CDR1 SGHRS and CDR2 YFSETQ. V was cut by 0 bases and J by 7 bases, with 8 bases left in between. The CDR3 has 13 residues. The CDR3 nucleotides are TGCGCCAGCAGCTTGGACAGGGTAAATGAGCAGTTCTTC. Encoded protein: CASSLDRVNEQFF.

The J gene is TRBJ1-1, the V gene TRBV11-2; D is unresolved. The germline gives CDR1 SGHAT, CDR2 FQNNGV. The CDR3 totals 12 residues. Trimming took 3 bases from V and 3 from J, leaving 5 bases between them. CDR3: CASSFLDTEAFF. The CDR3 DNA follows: TGTGCCAGCAGCTTCTTAGACACTGAAGCTTTCTTT.

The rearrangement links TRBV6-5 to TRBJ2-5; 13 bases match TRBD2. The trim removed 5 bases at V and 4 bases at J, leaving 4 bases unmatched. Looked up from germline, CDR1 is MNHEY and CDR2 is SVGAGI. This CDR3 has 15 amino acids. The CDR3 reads CASSPGLAGAETQYF. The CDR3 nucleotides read TGTGCCAGCAGTCCCGGACTAGCGGGAGCAGAGACCCAGTACTTC.

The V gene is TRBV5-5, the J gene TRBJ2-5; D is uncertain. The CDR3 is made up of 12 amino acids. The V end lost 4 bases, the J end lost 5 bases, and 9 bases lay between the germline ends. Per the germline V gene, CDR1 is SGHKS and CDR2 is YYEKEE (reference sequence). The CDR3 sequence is CASSGSWETQYF. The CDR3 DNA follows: TGTGCCAGCAGCGGCTCATGGGAGACCCAGTACTTC.

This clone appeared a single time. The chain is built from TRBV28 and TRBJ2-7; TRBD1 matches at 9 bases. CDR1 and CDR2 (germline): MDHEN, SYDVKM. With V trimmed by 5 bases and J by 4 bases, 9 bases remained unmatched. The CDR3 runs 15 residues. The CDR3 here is CASSPYRGHRYEQYF. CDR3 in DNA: TGTGCCAGCAGTCCATACAGGGGGCATCGGTACGAGCAGTACTTC.

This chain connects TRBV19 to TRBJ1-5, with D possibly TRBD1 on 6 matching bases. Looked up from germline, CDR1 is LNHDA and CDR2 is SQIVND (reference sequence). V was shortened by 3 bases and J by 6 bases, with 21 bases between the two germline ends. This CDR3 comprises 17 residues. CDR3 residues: CASSIISPAGVIQPQHF. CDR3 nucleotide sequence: TGTGCCAGTAGTATTATATCCCCGGCAGGGGTGATTCAGCCCCAGCATTTT. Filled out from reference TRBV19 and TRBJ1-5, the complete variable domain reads DGGITQSPKYLFRKEGQNVTLSCEQNLNHDAMYWYRQDPGQGLRLIYYSQIVNDFQKGDIAEGYSVSREKKESFPLTVTSAQKNPTAFYLCASSIISPAGVIQPQHFGDGTRLSIL.

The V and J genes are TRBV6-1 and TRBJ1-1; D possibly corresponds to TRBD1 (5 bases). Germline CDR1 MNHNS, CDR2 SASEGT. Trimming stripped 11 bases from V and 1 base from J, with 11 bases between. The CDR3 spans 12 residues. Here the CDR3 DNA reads TGTGCCGATGCCAGGGCGAACACTGAAGCTTTCTTT. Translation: CADARANTEAFF.

In DNA form, the CDR3 reads TGCAGCGTTCACACAGAGAACACCGGGGAGCTGTTTTTT. Translating gives CSVHTENTGELFF. The chain employs TRBV29-1 and TRBJ2-2, with D unresolved. Germline CDR1 and CDR2: SQVTM and ANQGSEA. This CDR3 is built from 13 residues. Trimming left V 5 bases short and J 1 base short, with 8 bases between.

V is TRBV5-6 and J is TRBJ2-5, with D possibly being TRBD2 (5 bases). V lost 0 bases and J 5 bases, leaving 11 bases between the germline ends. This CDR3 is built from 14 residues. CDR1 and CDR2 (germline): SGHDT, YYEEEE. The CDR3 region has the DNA TGTGCCAGCAGCTTGGGGCCTAGCTCCGAGACCCAGTACTTC. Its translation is CASSLGPSSETQYF.

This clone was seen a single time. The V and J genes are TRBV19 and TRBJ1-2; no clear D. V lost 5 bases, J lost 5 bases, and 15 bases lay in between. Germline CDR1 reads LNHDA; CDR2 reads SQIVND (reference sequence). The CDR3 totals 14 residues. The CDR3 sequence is CASSLSRDLYGYTF. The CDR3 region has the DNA TGTGCCAGTAGTCTCTCCCGGGATTTATATGGCTACACCTTC.

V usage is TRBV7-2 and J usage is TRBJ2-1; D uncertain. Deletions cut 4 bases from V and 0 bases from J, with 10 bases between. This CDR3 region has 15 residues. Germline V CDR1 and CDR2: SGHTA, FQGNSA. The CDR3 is CASSSVRISYNEQFF. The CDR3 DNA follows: TGTGCCAGCAGCTCAGTCAGAATCTCCTACAATGAGCAGTTCTTC.

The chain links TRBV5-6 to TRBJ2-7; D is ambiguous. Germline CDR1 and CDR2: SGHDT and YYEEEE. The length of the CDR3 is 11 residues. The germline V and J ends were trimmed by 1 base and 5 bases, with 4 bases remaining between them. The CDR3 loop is CASSLYHEQYF. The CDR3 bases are TGTGCCAGCAGCTTGTATCACGAGCAGTACTTC.

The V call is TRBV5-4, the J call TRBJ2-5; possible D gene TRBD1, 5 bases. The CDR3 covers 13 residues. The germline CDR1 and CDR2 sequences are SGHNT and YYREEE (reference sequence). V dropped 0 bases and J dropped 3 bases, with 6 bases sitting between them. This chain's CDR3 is CASSLATEETQYF. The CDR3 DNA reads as TGTGCCAGCAGCTTGGCGACAGAAGAGACCCAGTACTTC.

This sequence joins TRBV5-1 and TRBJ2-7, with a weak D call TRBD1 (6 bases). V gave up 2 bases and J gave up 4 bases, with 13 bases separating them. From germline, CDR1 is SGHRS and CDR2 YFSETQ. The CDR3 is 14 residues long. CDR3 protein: CASSLNGQLYEQYF. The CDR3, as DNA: TGCGCCAGCAGCTTAAACGGACAGCTTTACGAGCAGTACTTC.

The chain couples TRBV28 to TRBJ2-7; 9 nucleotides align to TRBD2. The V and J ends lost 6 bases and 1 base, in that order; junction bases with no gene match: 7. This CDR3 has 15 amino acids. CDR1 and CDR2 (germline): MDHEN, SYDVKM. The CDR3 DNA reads TGTGCCAGCAGCCTGGAGCTAGCGGGATCCTACGAGCAGTACTTC. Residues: CASSLELAGSYEQYF.

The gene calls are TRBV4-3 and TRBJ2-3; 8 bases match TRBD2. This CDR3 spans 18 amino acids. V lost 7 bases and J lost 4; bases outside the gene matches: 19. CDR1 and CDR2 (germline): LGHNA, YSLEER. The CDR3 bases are TGCGCCAGCATCCACGATCCAGCGGGGGACGGATGTGCAGATACGCAGTATTTT. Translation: CASIHDPAGDGCADTQYF.

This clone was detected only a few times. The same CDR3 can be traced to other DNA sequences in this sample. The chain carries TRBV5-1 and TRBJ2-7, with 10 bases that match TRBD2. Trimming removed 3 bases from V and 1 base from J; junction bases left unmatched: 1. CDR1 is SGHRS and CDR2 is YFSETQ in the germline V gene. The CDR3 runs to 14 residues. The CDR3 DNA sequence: TGCGCCAGCAGCTGGACTAGCGGATCCTACGAGCAGTACTTC. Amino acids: CASSWTSGSYEQYF.

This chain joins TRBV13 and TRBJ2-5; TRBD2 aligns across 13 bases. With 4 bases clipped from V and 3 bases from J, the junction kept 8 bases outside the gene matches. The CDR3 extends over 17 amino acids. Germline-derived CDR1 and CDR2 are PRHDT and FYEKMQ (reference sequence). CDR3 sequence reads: CASSSSGGLAGKETQYF. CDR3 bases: TGTGCCAGCAGCTCTTCAGGGGGACTAGCGGGAAAAGAGACCCAGTACTTC. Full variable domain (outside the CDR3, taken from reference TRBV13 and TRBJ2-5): AAGVIQSPRHLIKEKRETATLKCYPIPRHDTVYWYQQGPGQDPQFLISFYEKMQSDKGSIPDRFSAQQFSDYHSELNMSSLELGDSALYFCASSSSGGLAGKETQYFGPGTRLLVL.

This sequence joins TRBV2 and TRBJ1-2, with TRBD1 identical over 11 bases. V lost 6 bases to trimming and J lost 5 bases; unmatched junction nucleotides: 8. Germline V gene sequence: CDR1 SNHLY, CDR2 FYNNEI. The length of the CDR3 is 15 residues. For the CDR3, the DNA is TGTGCCAGCAGGGTAGGACAGGGGGCTTCGTATGGCTACACCTTC. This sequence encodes CASRVGQGASYGYTF.

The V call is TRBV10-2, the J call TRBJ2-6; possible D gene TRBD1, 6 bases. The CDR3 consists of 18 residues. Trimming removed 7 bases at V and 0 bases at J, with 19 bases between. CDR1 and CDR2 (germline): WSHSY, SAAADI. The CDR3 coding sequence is TGCGCCAGCACTCAAAGCCCGGGACAACTCTCTGGGGCCAACGTCCTGACTTTC. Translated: CASTQSPGQLSGANVLTF.

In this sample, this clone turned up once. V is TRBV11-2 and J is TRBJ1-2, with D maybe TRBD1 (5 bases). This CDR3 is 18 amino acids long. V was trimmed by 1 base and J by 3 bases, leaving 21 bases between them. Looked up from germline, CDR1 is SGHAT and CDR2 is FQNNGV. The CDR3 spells CASSLGQGSFNYDYGYTF. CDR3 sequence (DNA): TGTGCCAGCAGCTTAGGTCAGGGTTCTTTTAACTATGACTATGGCTACACCTTC.

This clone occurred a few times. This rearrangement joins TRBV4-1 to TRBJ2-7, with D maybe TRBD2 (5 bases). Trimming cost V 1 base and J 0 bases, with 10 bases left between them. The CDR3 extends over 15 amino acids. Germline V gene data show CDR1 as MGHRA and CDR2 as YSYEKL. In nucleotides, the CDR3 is TGCGCCAGCAGCCAAGCCCCAGAGGGCTCCTACGAGCAGTACTTC. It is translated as CASSQAPEGSYEQYF.

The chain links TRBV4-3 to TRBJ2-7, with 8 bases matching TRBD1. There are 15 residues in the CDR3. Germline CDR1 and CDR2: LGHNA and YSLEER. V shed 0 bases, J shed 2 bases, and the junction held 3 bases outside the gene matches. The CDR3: CASSQEEQGAYEQYF. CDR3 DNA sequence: TGCGCCAGCAGCCAAGAGGAACAGGGGGCCTACGAGCAGTACTTC.